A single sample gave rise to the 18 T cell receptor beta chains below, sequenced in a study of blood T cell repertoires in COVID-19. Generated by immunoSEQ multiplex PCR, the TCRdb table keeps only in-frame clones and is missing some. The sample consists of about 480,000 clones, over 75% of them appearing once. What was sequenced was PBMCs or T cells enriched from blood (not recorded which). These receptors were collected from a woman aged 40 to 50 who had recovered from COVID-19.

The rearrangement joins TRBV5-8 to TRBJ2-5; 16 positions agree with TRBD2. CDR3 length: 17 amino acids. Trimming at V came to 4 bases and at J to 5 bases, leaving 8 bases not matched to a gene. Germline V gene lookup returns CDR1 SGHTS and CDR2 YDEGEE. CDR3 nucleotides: TGTGCCAGCAGCCCGGGGACTAGCGGGAGGGCTATGGAGACCCAGTACTTC. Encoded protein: CASSPGTSGRAMETQYF.

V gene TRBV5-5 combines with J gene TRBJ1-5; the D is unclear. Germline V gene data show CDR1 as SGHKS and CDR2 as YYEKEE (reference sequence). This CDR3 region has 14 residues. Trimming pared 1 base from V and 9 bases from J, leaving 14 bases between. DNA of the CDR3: TGTGCCAGCAGCTTGAAGGAGGGTGCACCGCCCCAGCATTTT. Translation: CASSLKEGAPPQHF.

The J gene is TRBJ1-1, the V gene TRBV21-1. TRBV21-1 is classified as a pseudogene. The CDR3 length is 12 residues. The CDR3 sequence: CAVRGGCTEAFF. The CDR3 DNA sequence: TGTGCCGTCAGGGGAGGGTGCACTGAAGCTTTCTTT.

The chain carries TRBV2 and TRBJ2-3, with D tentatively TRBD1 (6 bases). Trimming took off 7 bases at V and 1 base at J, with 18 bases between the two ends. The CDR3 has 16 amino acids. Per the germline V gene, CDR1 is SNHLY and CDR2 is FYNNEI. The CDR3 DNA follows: TGTGCCAGCAACCCCCGGGTAGCAGGGGGCACAGATACGCAGTATTTT. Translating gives CASNPRVAGGTDTQYF.

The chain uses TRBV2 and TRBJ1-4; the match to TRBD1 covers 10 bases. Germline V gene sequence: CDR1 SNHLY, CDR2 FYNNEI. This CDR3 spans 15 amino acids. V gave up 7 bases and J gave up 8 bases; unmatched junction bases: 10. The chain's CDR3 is CASTPGTGVREKLFF. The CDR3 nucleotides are TGTGCCAGCACCCCAGGGACAGGGGTTAGGGAAAAACTGTTTTTT.

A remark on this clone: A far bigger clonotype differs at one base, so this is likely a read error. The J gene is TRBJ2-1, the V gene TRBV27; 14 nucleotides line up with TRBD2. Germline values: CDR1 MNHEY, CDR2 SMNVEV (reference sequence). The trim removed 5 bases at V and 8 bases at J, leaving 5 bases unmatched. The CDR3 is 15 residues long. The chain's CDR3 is CASSDGTSGSDEQFF. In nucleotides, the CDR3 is TGTGCCAGCAGTGACGGGACTAGCGGGAGCGATGAGCAGTTCTTC.

The CDR3 sequence: CASSQTSGSHEQFF. CDR3 DNA: TGTGCCAGCAGCCAAACTAGCGGGAGTCATGAGCAGTTCTTC. The chain joins TRBV3-1 (or the pseudogene TRBV3-2) to TRBJ2-1; TRBD2 aligns across 11 bases. CDR1 is LGHDT and CDR2 is YNNKEL in the germline V gene (reference sequence). The V and J ends lost 2 bases and 8 bases, in that order; junction bases with no gene match: 2. The CDR3 consists of 14 residues.

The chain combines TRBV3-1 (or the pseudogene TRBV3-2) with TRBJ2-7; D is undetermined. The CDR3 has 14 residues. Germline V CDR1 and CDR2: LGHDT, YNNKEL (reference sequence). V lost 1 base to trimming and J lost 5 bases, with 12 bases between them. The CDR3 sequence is CASSQVYLTDEQYF. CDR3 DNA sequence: TGTGCCAGCAGCCAAGTGTATCTGACTGACGAGCAGTACTTC.

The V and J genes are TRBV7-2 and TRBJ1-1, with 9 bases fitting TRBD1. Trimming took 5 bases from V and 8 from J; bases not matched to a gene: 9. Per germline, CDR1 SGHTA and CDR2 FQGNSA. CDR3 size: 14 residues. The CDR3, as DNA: TGTGCCAGCAGCCCGTTGGGACAGGGCTACGAAGCTTTCTTT. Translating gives CASSPLGQGYEAFF. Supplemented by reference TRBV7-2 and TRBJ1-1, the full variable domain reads GAGVSQSPSNKVTEKGKDVELRCDPISGHTALYWYRQSLGQGLEFLIYFQGNSAPDKSGLPSDRFSAERTGGSVSTLTIQRTQQEDSAVYLCASSPLGQGYEAFFGQGTRLTVV.

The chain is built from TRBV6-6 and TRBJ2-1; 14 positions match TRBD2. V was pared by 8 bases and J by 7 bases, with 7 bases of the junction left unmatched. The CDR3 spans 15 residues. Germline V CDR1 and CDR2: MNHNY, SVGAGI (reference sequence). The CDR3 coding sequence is TGTGCCAGCGGACTAGCGGGAGGTACCATAAATGAGCAGTTCTTC. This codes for CASGLAGGTINEQFF.

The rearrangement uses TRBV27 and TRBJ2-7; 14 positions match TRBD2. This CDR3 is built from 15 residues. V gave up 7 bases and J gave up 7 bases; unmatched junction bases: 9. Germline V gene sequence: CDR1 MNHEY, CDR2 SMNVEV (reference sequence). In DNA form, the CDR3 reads TGTGCCAGCACCACGGGGACTAGCGGGAGTCGGGAGCAGTACTTC. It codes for CASTTGTSGSREQYF.

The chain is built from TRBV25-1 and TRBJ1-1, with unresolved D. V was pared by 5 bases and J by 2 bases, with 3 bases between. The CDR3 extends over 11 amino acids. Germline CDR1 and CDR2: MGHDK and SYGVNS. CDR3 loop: CASSPNTEAFF. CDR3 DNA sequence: TGTGCCAGCAGTCCAAACACTGAAGCTTTCTTT.

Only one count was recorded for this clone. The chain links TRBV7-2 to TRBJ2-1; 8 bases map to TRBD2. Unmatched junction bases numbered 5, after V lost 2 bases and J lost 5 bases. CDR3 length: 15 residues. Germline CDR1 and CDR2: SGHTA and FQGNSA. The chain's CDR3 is CASSLPSGSHNEQFF. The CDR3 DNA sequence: TGTGCCAGCAGCTTACCTAGCGGGTCTCACAATGAGCAGTTCTTC. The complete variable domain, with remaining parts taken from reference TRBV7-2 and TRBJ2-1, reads GAGVSQSPSNKVTEKGKDVELRCDPISGHTALYWYRQSLGQGLEFLIYFQGNSAPDKSGLPSDRFSAERTGGSVSTLTIQRTQQEDSAVYLCASSLPSGSHNEQFFGPGTRLTVL.

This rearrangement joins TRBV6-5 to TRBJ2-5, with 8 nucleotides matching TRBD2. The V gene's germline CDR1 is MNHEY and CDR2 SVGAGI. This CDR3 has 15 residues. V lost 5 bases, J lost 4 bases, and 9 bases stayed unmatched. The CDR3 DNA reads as TGTGCCAGCAGTCGGGAGGGCCAGGGTAGAGAGACCCAGTACTTC. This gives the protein CASSREGQGRETQYF.

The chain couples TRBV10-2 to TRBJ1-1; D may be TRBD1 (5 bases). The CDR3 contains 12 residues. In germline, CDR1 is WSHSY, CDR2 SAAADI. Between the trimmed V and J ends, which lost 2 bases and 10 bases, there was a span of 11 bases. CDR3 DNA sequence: TGCGCCAGCAGTGAGCTGAAGGGGCGAGCTTTCTTT. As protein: CASSELKGRAFF.

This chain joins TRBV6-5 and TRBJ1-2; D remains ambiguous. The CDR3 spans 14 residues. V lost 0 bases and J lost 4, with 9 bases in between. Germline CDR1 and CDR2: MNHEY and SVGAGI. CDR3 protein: CASSYSKQSYGYTF. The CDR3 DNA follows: TGTGCCAGCAGTTACTCGAAACAGTCCTATGGCTACACCTTC.

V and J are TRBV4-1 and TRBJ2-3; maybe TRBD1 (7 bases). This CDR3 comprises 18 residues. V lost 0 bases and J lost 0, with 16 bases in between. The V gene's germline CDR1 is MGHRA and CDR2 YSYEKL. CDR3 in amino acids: CASSQEPGGTSSTDTQYF. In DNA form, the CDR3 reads TGCGCCAGCAGCCAAGAACCAGGGGGGACTTCTAGCACAGATACGCAGTATTTT.

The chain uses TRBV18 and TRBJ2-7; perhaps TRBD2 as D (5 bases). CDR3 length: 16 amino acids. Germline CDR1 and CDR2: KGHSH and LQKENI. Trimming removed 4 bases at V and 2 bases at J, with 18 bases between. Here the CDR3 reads CASSLPPLRGTYEQYF. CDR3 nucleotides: TGTGCCAGCTCACTTCCCCCCCTTAGAGGGACCTACGAGCAGTACTTC.